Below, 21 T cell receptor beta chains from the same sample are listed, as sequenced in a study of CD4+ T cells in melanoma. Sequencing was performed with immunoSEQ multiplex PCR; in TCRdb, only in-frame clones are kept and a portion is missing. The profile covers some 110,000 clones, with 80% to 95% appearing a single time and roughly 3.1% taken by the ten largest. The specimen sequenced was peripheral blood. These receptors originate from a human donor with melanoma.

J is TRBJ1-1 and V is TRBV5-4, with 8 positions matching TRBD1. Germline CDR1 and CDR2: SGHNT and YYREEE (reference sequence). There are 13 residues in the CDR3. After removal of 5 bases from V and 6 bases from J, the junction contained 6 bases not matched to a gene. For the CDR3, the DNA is TGTGCCAGCAGGTCGGACAGGGCCTCTGAAGCTTTCTTT. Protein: CASRSDRASEAFF.

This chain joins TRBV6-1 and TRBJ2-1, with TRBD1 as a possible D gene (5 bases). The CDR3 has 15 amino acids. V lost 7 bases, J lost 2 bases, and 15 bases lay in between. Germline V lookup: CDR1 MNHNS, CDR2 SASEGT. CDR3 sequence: CASTTDRDTYNEQFF. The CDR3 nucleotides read TGTGCCAGCACCACCGACAGAGACACCTACAATGAGCAGTTCTTC.

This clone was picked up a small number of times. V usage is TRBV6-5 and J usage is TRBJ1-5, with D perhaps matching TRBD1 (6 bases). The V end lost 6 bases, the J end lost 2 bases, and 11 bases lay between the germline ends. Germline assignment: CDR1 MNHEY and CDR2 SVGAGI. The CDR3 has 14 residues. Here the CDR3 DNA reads TGTGCCAGCAGGCGCACAGGGCGCAATCAGCCCCAGCATTTT. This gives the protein CASRRTGRNQPQHF.

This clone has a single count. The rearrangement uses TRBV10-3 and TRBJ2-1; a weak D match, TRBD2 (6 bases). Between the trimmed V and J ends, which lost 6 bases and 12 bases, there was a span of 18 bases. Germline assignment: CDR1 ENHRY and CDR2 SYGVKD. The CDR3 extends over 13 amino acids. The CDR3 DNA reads TGTGCCATCAGGGGGGGACCGACGTATGTGCAGTTCTTC. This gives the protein CAIRGGPTYVQFF.

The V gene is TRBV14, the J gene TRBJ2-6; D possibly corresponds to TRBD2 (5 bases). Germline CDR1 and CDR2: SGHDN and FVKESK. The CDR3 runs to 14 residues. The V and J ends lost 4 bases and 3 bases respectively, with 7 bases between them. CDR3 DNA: TGTGCCAGCAGCCTCCGGGGTGGGGCCAACGTCCTGACTTTC. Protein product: CASSLRGGANVLTF.

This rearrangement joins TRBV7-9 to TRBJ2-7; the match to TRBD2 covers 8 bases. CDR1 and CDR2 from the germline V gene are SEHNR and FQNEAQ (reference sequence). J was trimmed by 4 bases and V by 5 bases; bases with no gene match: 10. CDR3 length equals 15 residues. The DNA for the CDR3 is TGTGCCAGCAGCGAGAATCCGGGGGGGCAGTACGAGCAGTACTTC. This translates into CASSENPGGQYEQYF.

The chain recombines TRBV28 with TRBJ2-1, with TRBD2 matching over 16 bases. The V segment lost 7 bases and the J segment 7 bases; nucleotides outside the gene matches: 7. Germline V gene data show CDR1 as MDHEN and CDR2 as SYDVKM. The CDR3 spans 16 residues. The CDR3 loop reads CASKGGGLAGGNEQFF. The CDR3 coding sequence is TGTGCCAGCAAAGGTGGGGGACTAGCGGGAGGGAATGAGCAGTTCTTC.

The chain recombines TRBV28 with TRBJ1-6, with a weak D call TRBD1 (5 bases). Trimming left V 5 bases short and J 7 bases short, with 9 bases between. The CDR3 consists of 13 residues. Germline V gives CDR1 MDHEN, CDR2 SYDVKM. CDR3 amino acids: CASSRDLNSPLHF. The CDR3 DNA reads TGTGCCAGCAGTCGGGACCTGAATTCACCCCTCCACTTT.

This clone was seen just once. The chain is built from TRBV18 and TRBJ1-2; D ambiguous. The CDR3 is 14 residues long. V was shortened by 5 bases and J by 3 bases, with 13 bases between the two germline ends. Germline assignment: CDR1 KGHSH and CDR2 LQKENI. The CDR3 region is CASSKIGQDYGYTF. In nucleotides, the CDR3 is TGTGCCAGCTCAAAGATTGGGCAGGACTATGGCTACACCTTC. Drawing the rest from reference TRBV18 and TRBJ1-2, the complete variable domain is NAGVMQNPRHLVRRRGQEARLRCSPMKGHSHVYWYRQLPEEGLKFMVYLQKENIIDESGMPKERFSAEFPKEGPSILRIQQVVRGDSAAYFCASSKIGQDYGYTFGSGTRLTVV.

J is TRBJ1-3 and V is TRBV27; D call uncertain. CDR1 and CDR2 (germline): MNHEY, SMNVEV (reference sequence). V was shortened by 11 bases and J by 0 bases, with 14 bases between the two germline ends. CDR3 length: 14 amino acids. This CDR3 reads CAAGDRLSGNTIYF. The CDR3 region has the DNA TGTGCCGCCGGGGATCGGCTCTCTGGAAACACCATATATTTT.

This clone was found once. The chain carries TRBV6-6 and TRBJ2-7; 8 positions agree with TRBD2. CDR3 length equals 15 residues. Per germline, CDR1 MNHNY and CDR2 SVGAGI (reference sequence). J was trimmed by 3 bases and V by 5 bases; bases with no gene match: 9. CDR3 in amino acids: CASSPPGGGLYEQYF. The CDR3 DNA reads TGTGCCAGCAGTCCTCCGGGCGGGGGGCTCTACGAGCAGTACTTC.

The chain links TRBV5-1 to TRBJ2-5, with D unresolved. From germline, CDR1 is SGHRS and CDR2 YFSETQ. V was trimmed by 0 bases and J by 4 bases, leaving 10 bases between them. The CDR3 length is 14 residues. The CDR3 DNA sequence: TGCGCCAGCAGCTTGGCCTCAGCCCGAGAGACCCAGTACTTC. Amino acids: CASSLASARETQYF.

As DNA, the CDR3 is TGTGCCAGCAGTACCGGGACAGGGGTCTCCTACGAGCAGTACTTC. This gives the protein CASSTGTGVSYEQYF. The chain recombines TRBV5-4 with TRBJ2-7; TRBD1 matches 10 bases. This CDR3 is built from 15 residues. V shed 5 bases and J 0 bases; nucleotides not matched to a gene: 5. Germline lookup yields CDR1 SGHNT and CDR2 YYREEE (reference sequence).

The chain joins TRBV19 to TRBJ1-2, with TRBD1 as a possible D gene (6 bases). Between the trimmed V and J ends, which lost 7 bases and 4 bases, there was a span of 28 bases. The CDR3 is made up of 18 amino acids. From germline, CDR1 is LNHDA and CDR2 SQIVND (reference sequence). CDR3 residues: CASIRFDGGAEVVYGYTF. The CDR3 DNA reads TGTGCCAGTATAAGGTTTGACGGGGGCGCGGAGGTAGTCTATGGCTACACCTTC.

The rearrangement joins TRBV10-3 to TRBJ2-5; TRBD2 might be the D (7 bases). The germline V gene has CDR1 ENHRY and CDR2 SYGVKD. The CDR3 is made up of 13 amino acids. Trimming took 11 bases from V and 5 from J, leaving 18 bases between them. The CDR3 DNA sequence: TGTGCCTCGAGGGGGGGCTTGGAGGAGACCCAGTACTTC. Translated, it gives CASRGGLEETQYF.

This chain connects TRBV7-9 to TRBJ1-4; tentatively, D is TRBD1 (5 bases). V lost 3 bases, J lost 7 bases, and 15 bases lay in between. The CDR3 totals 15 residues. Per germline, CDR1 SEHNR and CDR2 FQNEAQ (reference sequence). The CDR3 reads CASSFLSGTGEKLFF. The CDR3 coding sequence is TGTGCCAGCAGCTTCTTATCCGGGACGGGTGAAAAACTGTTTTTT.

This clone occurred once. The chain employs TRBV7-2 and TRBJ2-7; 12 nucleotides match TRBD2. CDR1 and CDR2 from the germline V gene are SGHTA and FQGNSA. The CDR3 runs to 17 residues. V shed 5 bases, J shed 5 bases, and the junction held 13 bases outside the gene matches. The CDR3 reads CASSPRSLAGGLNEQYF. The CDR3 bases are TGTGCCAGCAGCCCCCGGAGCCTAGCGGGAGGGCTGAACGAGCAGTACTTC.

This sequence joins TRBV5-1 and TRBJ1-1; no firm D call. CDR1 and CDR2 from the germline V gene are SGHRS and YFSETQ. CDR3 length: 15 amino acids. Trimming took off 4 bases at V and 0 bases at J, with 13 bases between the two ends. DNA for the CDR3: TGCGCCAGCAGCACTGGAGGAGAATTGAACACTGAAGCTTTCTTT. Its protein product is CASSTGGELNTEAFF.

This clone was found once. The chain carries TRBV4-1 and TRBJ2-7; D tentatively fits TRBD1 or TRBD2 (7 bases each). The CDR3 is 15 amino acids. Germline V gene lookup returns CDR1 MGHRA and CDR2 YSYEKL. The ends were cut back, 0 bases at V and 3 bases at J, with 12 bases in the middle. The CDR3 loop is CASSQDPGGDYEQYF. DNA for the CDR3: TGCGCCAGCAGCCAAGACCCAGGGGGGGACTACGAGCAGTACTTC.

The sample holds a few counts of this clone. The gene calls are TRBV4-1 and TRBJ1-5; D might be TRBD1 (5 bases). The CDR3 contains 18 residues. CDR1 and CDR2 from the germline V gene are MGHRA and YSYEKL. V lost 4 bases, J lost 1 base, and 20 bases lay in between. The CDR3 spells CASSRFHRGGGSNQPQHF. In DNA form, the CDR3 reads TGCGCCAGCAGCCGGTTTCATCGGGGCGGAGGGAGCAATCAGCCCCAGCATTTT.

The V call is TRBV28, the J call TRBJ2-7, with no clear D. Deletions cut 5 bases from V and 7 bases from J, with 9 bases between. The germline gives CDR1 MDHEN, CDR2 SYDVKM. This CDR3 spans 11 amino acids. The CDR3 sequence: CASSEGYEQYF. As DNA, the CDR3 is TGTGCCAGCAGTGAAGGGTATGAGCAGTACTTC.